A selection of T cell receptor beta chains follows, all from one sample in a study of siplizumab effects on memory and regulatory T cells. The protocol was immunoSEQ multiplex PCR, while the TCRdb copy is restricted to in-frame clones and leaves out a portion. This table has under 85,000 clones, about 87% appearing once. What was sequenced was Tregs sorted from blood. Source of these receptors: a human donor in good health. The CDR3 runs from the conserved cysteine through the conserved F or W. D genes are given only for firm matches. Rows give clone size only sometimes, using once, few, many, or a class for an expanded clone.

TRBV5-1,NA,NA,TRBJ2-3,TGCGCCAGCAGCTTTTTAAGTCCAGATACGCAGTATTTT,CASSFLSPDTQYF
TRBV9,few,NA,TRBJ1-1,TGTGCCAGCAGCGTAACTTGGGACACTGAAGCTTTCTTT,CASSVTWDTEAFF
TRBV6-1,NA,NA,TRBJ2-1,TGTGCCACCTACCCCGGAGGGCTTAGGAATGAGCAGTTCTTC,CATYPGGLRNEQFF
TRBV4-3,NA,TRBD2,TRBJ2-2,TGCGCCAGCAGCCCCCCCGCCTGGACTAGCAACACCGGGGAGCTGTTTTTT,CASSPPAWTSNTGELFF
TRBV7-2,NA,TRBD1,TRBJ2-1,TGTGCCAGCAGCCAGGACAGGAGCTCCTACAATGAGCAGTTCTTC,CASSQDRSSYNEQFF
TRBV20-1,once,NA,TRBJ1-1,TGCAGTGCTAGCCCCAACACTGAAGCTTTCTTT,CSASPNTEAFF
TRBV6-1,NA,TRBD2,TRBJ2-7,TGTGCCAGCAGACGGACTAGCGGGAGAATAGGCGAGCAGTACTTC,CASRRTSGRIGEQYF
TRBV11-3,once,NA,TRBJ1-1,TGTGCCAGCAGCCGAACAAACACGGCTTTCTTT,CASSRTNTAFF
TRBV6-6,NA,TRBD1,TRBJ2-2,TGTGCCAGCCCCAAGGGGACAGGGGAGACCGGGGAGCTGTTTTTT,CASPKGTGETGELFF
TRBV15,once,NA,TRBJ2-5,TGTGCCACCAGCGCCGGAGGGACCCAGTACTTC,CATSAGGTQYF
TRBV6-6,NA,TRBD1,TRBJ1-5,TGTGCCAGCAATCCAGGGGGATATCAGCCCCAGCATTTT,CASNPGGYQPQHF
TRBV30,NA,NA,TRBJ2-5,TGTGCCTGGAGTGTGCGGGGTGTTACCCAGTACTTC,CAWSVRGVTQYF
TRBV9,medium-sized,NA,TRBJ2-1,TGTGCCAGCAGCGTAGCGGGCGGAGTATACAATGAGCAGTTCTTC,CASSVAGGVYNEQFF
TRBV27,NA,NA,TRBJ2-7,TGTGCCAGCAGTTTATACATGCGGCAGCGACCCCCTATATACTACGAGCAGTACTTC,CASSLYMRQRPPIYYEQYF
TRBV29-1,NA,NA,TRBJ1-2,TGCAGCGTTGAGGGGGCAGGGTCGGACTATGGCTACACCTTC,CSVEGAGSDYGYTF
TRBV2,NA,NA,TRBJ2-3,TGTGCCAGCAGGAAGGTTGGGACTAGCACAGATACGCAGTATTTT,CASRKVGTSTDTQYF
TRBV7-9,NA,NA,TRBJ2-5,TGTGCCAGCAGCTTAGCGCAAGAGACCCAGTACTTC,CASSLAQETQYF
TRBV28,NA,NA,TRBJ1-5,TGTGCCAGCAGTTTAGGTCAGGCTGCTTATAGCAATCAGCCCCAGCATTTT,CASSLGQAAYSNQPQHF
TRBV5-1,NA,NA,TRBJ2-3,TGCGCCAGCCGACAGTTGACAGATACGCAGTATTTT,CASRQLTDTQYF
TRBV7-2,NA,TRBD2,TRBJ2-5,TGTGCCAGCAGCTCGAGCGGGAGGGCCGGAGAGACCCAGTACTTC,CASSSSGRAGETQYF
TRBV4-2,NA,NA,TRBJ2-2,TGTGCCAGCAGCCGAAGTAGAAGGGACACCGGGGAGCTGTTTTTT,CASSRSRRDTGELFF
TRBV10-3,NA,NA,TRBJ1-1,TGTGCCATCAGTGAGTCTGCGGGATCTGAAGCTTTCTTT,CAISESAGSEAFF
TRBV7-9,NA,NA,TRBJ2-3,TGTGCCAGCAGCCTCGGACGAGTAGCCATCCAAGATACGCAGTATTTT,CASSLGRVAIQDTQYF
TRBV7-9,NA,TRBD1,TRBJ1-2,TGTGCCAGCAGCCCGACAGGGCGGAGCTATGGCTACACCTTC,CASSPTGRSYGYTF
TRBV6-1,NA,NA,TRBJ1-4,TGTGCCAGCAGTGATTGGAGGGCCAGAGGAAATGAAAAACTGTTTTTT,CASSDWRARGNEKLFF
TRBV5-1,NA,NA,TRBJ2-3,TGCGCCAGCAGCTTGGGGGGCGCTAGCACAGATACGCAGTATTTT,CASSLGGASTDTQYF
TRBV5-1,NA,NA,TRBJ1-2,TGCGCCAGCAGCTTGGATGGTCAGAGCTATGGCTACACCTTC,CASSLDGQSYGYTF
TRBV27,NA,TRBD1,TRBJ1-5,TGTGCCAGCAGTCCCCAGGGACAGGGAGGGAATCAGCCCCAGCATTTT,CASSPQGQGGNQPQHF
TRBV9,NA,TRBD2,TRBJ2-5,TGTGCCAGCAGCCTGACTAGCGGGGGCCAAGAGACCCAGTACTTC,CASSLTSGGQETQYF
TRBV18,NA,TRBD1,TRBJ2-1,TGTGCCAGCTCGCCCGACAGGGTGGGCTACAATGAGCAGTTCTTC,CASSPDRVGYNEQFF
TRBV7-3,NA,TRBD2,TRBJ2-2,TGTGCCAGCAGCTTAGGGGGACTAGCTGGCGCCGGGGAGCTGTTTTTT,CASSLGGLAGAGELFF
TRBV11-3,NA,TRBD1,TRBJ2-3,TGTGCCAGCAGCTTGGGGACAGGGGGAGTCACAGATACGCAGTATTTT,CASSLGTGGVTDTQYF
TRBV7-2,NA,NA,TRBJ1-3,TGTGCCAGCAGCTTAGGTTTCGGTTCTGGAAACACCATATATTTT,CASSLGFGSGNTIYF
TRBV5-6,NA,TRBD2,TRBJ2-6,TGTGCCAGCAGCTCGCTGGGAGGGCATGGGGCCAACGTCCTGACTTTC,CASSSLGGHGANVLTF
TRBV19,NA,TRBD2,TRBJ2-5,TGTGCCAGCGATTCGACTAGCGGGAGTGGGACCCAGTACTTC,CASDSTSGSGTQYF
TRBV6-1,NA,TRBD1,TRBJ2-3,TGTGCCAGCAGTAGGGACAGGGGGCAGACAGATACGCAGTATTTT,CASSRDRGQTDTQYF
TRBV2,NA,NA,TRBJ2-7,TGTGCCAGCAGCCCTCCGGCGCGGAGATACTACGAGCAGTACTTC,CASSPPARRYYEQYF
TRBV27,once,NA,TRBJ1-5,TGTGCCAGCTGGTCAGGGGCTTGGAATCAGCCCCAGCATTTT,CASWSGAWNQPQHF
TRBV11-2,few,TRBD1,TRBJ1-1,TGTGCCAGCAGACGACAGGGGAACACTGAAGCTTTCTTT,CASRRQGNTEAFF
TRBV6-5,NA,NA,TRBJ2-3,TGTGCCAGCACACCCCGGGGGCTAGCAGATACGCAGTATTTT,CASTPRGLADTQYF
TRBV6-1,NA,NA,TRBJ1-1,TGTGCCAGTCACAGGGATTGGAACGCTGAAGCTTTCTTT,CASHRDWNAEAFF
TRBV10-3,NA,TRBD1,TRBJ2-1,TGTGCCATCAGTGCAGGGGGCTACAATGAGCAGTTCTTC,CAISAGGYNEQFF
TRBV30,NA,NA,TRBJ1-3,TGTGCCTGGAGTCAGGGAAACACCATATATTTT,CAWSQGNTIYF
TRBV7-9,once,NA,TRBJ2-5,TGTGCCAGCAGCTTAGCCCGGGGATTCCAAGAGACCCAGTACTTC,CASSLARGFQETQYF
TRBV2,NA,NA,TRBJ1-5,TGTGCCAGTAAAAAGGGGGGTCAGCCCCAGCATTTT,CASKKGGQPQHF
TRBV7-9,NA,NA,TRBJ2-7,TGTGCCAGCAGCTCTCTGGGGAAAGAGCAGTACTTC,CASSSLGKEQYF
TRBV6-6,NA,NA,TRBJ2-2,TGTGCCAGCAGTTACTCGATCCCGGGGGCCGGCGGGGAGCTGTTTTTT,CASSYSIPGAGGELFF
TRBV4-3,NA,TRBD2,TRBJ2-5,TGCGCCAGCAGCCAAGACCGGGCTAGCGGGAAAGAGACCCAGTACTTC,CASSQDRASGKETQYF
TRBV5-1,NA,NA,TRBJ1-3,TGCGCCAGCAGCTTGGCCGAATACTCTGGAAACACCATATATTTT,CASSLAEYSGNTIYF